Sequencing of this T cell receptor beta chain was carried out in a study of response to subunit inactivated influenza vaccine. Study-level points and caveats: Few new T cells, the authors suggested, are recruited by each seasonal influenza vaccination.

A remark on this clonotype: Its target is unknown.

One entry per CDR3 protein, called by TCRdb with MiXCR from the RT-PCR reads. The sample comprises hundreds of thousands of distinct CDR3 sequences, 15% to 19% of which are singletons, and 11% rests with the top ten. V was clipped by 2 bases and J by 3 bases; unmatched bases: 6. The CDR3 extends over 15 amino acids. In germline, CDR1 is MDHEN, CDR2 SYDVKM. This TCR was recovered from a man aged 50-59 years who received an inactivated influenza vaccine. The chain couples TRBV28 to TRBJ2-5; 7 bases map to TRBD2. The specimen was PBMCs from blood, collected 11 to 12 days after vaccination. Here the CDR3 DNA reads TGTGCCAGCAGTTTAGATCCTAGCGGTGAAGAGACCCAGTACTTC. This codes for CASSLDPSGEETQYF.